This TCR beta chain was sequenced for a study of blood T cell repertoires in COVID-19. Looking at the study overall: Acute and convalescent COVID-19 specimens originated in the United States, Italy and Spain. Sample material is recorded as cDNA or gDNA derived from T cells, B-cell-depleted T cells, or PBMCs.

Germline lookup yields CDR1 SGHDT and CDR2 YYEEEE. V dropped 4 bases and J dropped 5; count of bases not matched to a gene: 6. The length of the CDR3 is 15 residues. In the authors' workflow: Amplifying reference gene primers gave estimates of nucleated cell counts. Produced via immunoSEQ multiplex PCR; TCRdb's table is partial and in-frame only. The V and J calls and clone size are taken from that table; D and trimming were inferred from the DNA. The sample lists tens of thousands of clones, 65% to 90% occurring once. The sequence came from an older woman with acute or convalescent COVID-19. Sequencing was done on a sample of peripheral blood. The chain carries TRBV5-6 and TRBJ2-2, with 9 bases aligning to TRBD1. The CDR3 sequence: CASSGGTGRTGELFF. DNA for the CDR3: TGTGCCAGCAGCGGAGGGACAGGGAGGACCGGGGAGCTGTTTTTT. The full variable domain, rest sourced from reference TRBV5-6 and TRBJ2-2, is DAGVTQSPTHLIKTRGQQVTLRCSPKSGHDTVSWYQQALGQGPQFIFQYYEEEERQRGNFPDRFSGHQFPNYSSELNVNALLLGDSALYLCASSGGTGRTGELFFGEGSRLTVL.